Listed below are T cell receptor beta chains from one sample, sequenced in a study of early T cells in non-severe SARS-CoV-2 infection. TCRdb analysed the 5' RACE reads with MiXCR anew, one entry per CDR3 protein. The sample records roughly 58,000 distinct CDR3 sequences, under 14% being singletons. The material sequenced was whole blood. These receptors originate from an adult who was a healthcare worker with PCR-confirmed SARS-CoV-2 infection or an uninfected control (not recorded which). Each CDR3 is given with its conserved first and last residue. The D gene is left open where the match is weak. Clone size is stated in some rows and not others, as once, few, many or a class when expanded.

j_call cdr3_length v_call d_call clone_size cdr3_aa cdr3_nt
TRBJ2-7 12 TRBV2 NA NA CASSEQDYEQYF TGTGCCAGCAGTGAACAGGACTACGAGCAGTACTTC
TRBJ2-6 13 TRBV3-1 NA many CASSRVGANVLTF TGTGCCAGCAGTCGCGTTGGGGCCAACGTCCTGACTTTC
TRBJ2-1 16 TRBV5-1 NA NA CASNGGLQGVYNEQFF TGCGCCAGCAATGGGGGCCTGCAGGGAGTATACAATGAGCAGTTCTTC
TRBJ1-1 15 TRBV9 TRBD1 few CASSVFTGGLTEAFF TGTGCCAGCAGCGTGTTCACAGGGGGCCTCACTGAAGCTTTCTTT
TRBJ2-7 15 TRBV27 NA NA CASSLSGVGPYEQYF TGTGCCAGCAGTTTATCGGGGGTCGGCCCCTACGAGCAGTACTTC
TRBJ2-7 13 TRBV29-1 TRBD1 many CSVEGQGAAEQYF TGCAGCGTTGAAGGACAGGGGGCAGCCGAGCAGTACTTC
TRBJ2-1 14 TRBV28 TRBD2 many CASSLSGGYNEQFF TGTGCCAGCAGCCTTAGCGGGGGATACAATGAGCAGTTCTTC
TRBJ2-1 15 TRBV4-1 NA NA CASSPEGGPYNEQFF TGCGCCAGCAGCCCCGAGGGGGGCCCCTACAATGAGCAGTTCTTC
TRBJ2-3 13 TRBV7-2 NA many CASSLQGSDTQYF TGTGCCAGCAGCCTACAGGGTTCAGATACGCAGTATTTT
TRBJ2-5 13 TRBV12-5 NA many CASGLQGYETQYF TGTGCTAGTGGTTTGCAAGGGTACGAGACCCAGTACTTC
TRBJ2-7 13 TRBV29-1 NA few CSVEDHDNYEQYF TGCAGCGTTGAAGACCACGATAATTACGAGCAGTACTTC
TRBJ2-3 15 TRBV4-1 NA NA CASSSSHRGRDTQYF TGCGCCAGCAGCAGCAGTCACCGAGGGCGAGATACGCAGTATTTT
TRBJ2-7 14 TRBV28 TRBD1 NA CASRPPQGIDEQYF TGTGCCAGCAGACCCCCACAGGGGATCGACGAGCAGTACTTC
TRBJ1-6 13 TRBV6-5 NA many CASSGRGPRPLHF TGTGCCAGCAGTGGACGAGGTCCGAGGCCCCTCCACTTT
TRBJ2-7 13 TRBV4-1 NA many CASSPLPSWEQYF TGCGCCAGCAGCCCTCTCCCCTCTTGGGAGCAGTACTTC
TRBJ2-7 12 TRBV7-9 NA few CASSPGTYEQYF TGTGCCAGCAGCCCCGGCACCTACGAGCAGTACTTC
TRBJ2-7 11 TRBV29-1 NA many CSVDMETEQYF TGCAGCGTTGATATGGAGACCGAGCAGTACTTC